This T cell receptor beta chain derives from a study of CD8 T cells in ankylosing spondylitis. Library preparation for TCR beta used quantitative 5'-RACE with molecular barcodes. Each CDR3 protein is one row after TCRdb ran MiXCR on the 5' RACE reads. Among some 140,000 distinct CDR3 sequences listed, approximately 10% were seen once. Germline V lookup: CDR1 SGHAT, CDR2 FQNNGV. V lost 3 bases and J lost 3; bases outside the gene matches: 11. CDR3 length equals 18 residues. The sample holds many counts of this clonotype. The target antigen is unknown. General study results and limits: Ankylosing spondylitis blood seemed to carry a telltale TCR beta motif made of under 10 highly homologous variants. Matched ankylosing spondylitis synovial fluid reportedly showed significant enrichment of disease-linked clones. Clones linked to the disease showed a CD8+ phenotype. They occurred at relatively low frequencies in peripheral blood.

The material sequenced was blood, either unsorted or a sorted T cell fraction (not recorded which). This chain joins TRBV11-2 and TRBJ2-5, with 12 bases that match TRBD1. This clonotype was obtained from a female donor with ankylosing spondylitis or in good health (not recorded which). The chain's CDR3 is CASSFGSTGQGAKETQYF. The DNA for the CDR3 is TGTGCCAGCAGCTTTGGTAGTACGGGACAGGGGGCGAAAGAGACCCAGTACTTC.